This T cell receptor (beta chain) was recorded in a study of T cell repertoires in cytomegalovirus infection. CDR1 is SEHNR and CDR2 is FQNEAQ in the germline V gene (reference sequence). The CDR3 is 14 residues long. The V end lost 5 bases, the J end lost 7 bases, and 12 bases lay between the germline ends. A single record per CDR3 protein comes from TCRdb applying MiXCR to the reads. The sample carries about 530,000 distinct CDR3 sequences, less than 30% recorded once. This clonotype was counted only a few times. The rearrangement links TRBV7-9 to TRBJ1-6; D possibly corresponds to TRBD1 (5 bases). Sample: PBMCs. The receptor comes from a human donor in good health (CMV status not recorded). Some clones in this sample may be carry-over from other donors' samples. In DNA, the CDR3 is TGTGCCAGCAGCCCTCCGGGGGGGAATTCACCCCTCCACTTT. This sequence encodes CASSPPGGNSPLHF.